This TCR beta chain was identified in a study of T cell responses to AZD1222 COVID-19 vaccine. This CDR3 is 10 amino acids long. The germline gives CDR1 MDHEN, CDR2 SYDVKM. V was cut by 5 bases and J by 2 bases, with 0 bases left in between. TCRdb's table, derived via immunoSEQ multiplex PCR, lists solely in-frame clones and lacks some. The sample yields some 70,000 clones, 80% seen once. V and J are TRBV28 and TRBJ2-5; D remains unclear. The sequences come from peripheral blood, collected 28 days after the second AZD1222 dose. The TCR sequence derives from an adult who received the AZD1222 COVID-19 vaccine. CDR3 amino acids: CASSQETQYF. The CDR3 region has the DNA TGTGCCAGCAGTCAAGAGACCCAGTACTTC. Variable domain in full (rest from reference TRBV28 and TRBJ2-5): DVKVTQSSRYLVKRTGEKVFLECVQDMDHENMFWYRQDPGLGLRLIYFSYDVKMKEKGDIPEGYSVSREKKERFSLILESASTNQTSMYLCASSQETQYFGPGTRLLVL.